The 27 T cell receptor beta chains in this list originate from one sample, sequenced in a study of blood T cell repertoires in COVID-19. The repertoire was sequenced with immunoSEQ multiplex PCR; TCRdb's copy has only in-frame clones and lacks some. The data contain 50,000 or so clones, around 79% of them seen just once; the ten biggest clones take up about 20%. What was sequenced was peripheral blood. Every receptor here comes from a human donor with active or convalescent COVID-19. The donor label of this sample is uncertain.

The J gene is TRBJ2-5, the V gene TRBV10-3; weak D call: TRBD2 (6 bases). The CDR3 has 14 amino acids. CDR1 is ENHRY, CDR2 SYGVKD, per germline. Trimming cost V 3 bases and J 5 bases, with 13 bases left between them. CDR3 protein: CAISDGLAGETQYF. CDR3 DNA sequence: TGTGCCATCAGTGACGGTTTGGCGGGGGAGACCCAGTACTTC.

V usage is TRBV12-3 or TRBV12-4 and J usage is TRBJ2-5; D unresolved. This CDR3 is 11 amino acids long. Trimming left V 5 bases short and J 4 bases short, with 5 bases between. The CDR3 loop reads CASSPGETQYF. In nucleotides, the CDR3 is TGTGCCAGCAGTCCCGGAGAGACCCAGTACTTC.

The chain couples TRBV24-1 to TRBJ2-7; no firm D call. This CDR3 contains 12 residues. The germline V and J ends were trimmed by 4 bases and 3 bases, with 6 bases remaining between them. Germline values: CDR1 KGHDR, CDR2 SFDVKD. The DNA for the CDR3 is TGTGCCACCAGTGACCGTAACTACGAGCAGTACTTC. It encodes CATSDRNYEQYF.

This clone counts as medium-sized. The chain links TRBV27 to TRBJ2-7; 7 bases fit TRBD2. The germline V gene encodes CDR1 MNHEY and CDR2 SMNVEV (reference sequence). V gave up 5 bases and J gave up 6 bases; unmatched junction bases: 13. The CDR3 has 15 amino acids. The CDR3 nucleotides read TGTGCCAGCAGTAACCTAGCGGTACTAAAGGGCGAGCAGTACTTC. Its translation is CASSNLAVLKGEQYF.

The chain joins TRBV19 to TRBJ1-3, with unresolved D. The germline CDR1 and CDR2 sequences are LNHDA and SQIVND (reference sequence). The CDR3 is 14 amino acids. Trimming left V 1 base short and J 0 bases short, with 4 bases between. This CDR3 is CASSIAFSGNTIYF. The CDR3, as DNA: TGTGCCAGTAGTATAGCCTTCTCTGGAAACACCATATATTTT.

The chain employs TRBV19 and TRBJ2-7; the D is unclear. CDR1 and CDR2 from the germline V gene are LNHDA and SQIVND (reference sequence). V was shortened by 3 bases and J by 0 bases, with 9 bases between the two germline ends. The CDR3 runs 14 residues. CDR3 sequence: CASSMKAASYEQYF. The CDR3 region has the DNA TGTGCCAGTAGTATGAAGGCGGCCTCCTACGAGCAGTACTTC.

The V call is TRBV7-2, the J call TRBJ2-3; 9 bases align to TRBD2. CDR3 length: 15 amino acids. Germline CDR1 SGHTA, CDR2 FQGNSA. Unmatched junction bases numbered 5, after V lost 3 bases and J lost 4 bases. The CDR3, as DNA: TGTGCCAGCAGCTTCGGCCTAGCGGGACCAGATACGCAGTATTTT. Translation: CASSFGLAGPDTQYF.

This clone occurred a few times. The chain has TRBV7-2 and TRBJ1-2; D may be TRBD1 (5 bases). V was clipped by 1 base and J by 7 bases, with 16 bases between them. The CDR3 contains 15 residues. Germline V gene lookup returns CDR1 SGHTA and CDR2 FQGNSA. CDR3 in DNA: TGTGCCAGCAGCTTAGGGGACTCATTACTGGGTGGCTACACCTTC. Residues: CASSLGDSLLGGYTF.

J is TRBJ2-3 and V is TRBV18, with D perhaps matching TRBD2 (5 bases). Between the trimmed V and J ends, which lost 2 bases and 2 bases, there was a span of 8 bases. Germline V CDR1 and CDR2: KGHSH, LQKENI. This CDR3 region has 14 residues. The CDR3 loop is CASSPADSTDTQYF. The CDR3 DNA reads TGTGCCAGCTCACCAGCGGACTCCACAGATACGCAGTATTTT. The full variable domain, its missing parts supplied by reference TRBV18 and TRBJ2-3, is NAGVMQNPRHLVRRRGQEARLRCSPMKGHSHVYWYRQLPEEGLKFMVYLQKENIIDESGMPKERFSAEFPKEGPSILRIQQVVRGDSAAYFCASSPADSTDTQYFGPGTRLTVL.

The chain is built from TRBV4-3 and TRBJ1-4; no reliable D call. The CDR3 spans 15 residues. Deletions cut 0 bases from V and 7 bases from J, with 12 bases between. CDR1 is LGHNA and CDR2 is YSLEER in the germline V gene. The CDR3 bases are TGCGCCAGCAGCCAAGATACGGGGTTCGGTGAAAAACTGTTTTTT. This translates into CASSQDTGFGEKLFF.

CDR3 DNA: TGTGCCAGCAGCCAAGGAGAGAGACAGACTGAAAATGAAAAACTGTTTTTT. Translation: CASSQGERQTENEKLFF. This rearrangement joins TRBV4-2 to TRBJ1-4; perhaps TRBD1 as D (5 bases). This CDR3 is built from 17 residues. Germline V lookup: CDR1 LGHNA, CDR2 YNFKEQ. V was pared by 1 base and J by 5 bases, with 17 bases between.

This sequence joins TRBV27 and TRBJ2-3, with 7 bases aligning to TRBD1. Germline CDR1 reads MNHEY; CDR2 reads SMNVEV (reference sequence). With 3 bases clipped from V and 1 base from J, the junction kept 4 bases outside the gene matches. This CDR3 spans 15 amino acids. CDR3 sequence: CASSLHRGGTDTQYF. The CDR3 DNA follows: TGTGCCAGCAGTTTGCACAGGGGAGGCACAGATACGCAGTATTTT.

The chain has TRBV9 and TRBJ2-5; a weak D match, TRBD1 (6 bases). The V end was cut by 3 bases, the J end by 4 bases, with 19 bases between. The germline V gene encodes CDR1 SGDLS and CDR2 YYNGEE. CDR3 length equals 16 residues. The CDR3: CASSALQGSLGETQYF. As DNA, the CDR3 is TGTGCCAGCAGCGCCCTACAGGGATCCTTGGGAGAGACCCAGTACTTC.

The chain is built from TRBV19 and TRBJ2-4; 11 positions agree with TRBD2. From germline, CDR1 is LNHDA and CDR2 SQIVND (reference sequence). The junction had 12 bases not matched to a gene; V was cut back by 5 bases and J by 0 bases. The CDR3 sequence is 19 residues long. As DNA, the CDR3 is TGTGCCAGTAGTGGGGCCGGGACTAGCGGCGTACTAGCCAAAAACATTCAGTACTTC. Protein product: CASSGAGTSGVLAKNIQYF.

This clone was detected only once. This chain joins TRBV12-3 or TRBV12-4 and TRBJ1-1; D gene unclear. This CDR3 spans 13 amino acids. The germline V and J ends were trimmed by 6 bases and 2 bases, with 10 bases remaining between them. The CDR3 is CASSLEINTEAFF. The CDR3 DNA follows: TGTGCCAGCAGCCTTGAGATTAACACTGAAGCTTTCTTT.

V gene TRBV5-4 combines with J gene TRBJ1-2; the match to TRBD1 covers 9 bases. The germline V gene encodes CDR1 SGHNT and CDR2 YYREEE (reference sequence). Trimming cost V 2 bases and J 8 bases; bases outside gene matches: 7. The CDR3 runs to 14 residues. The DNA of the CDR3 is TGTGCCAGCAGCTTTGGACAGGGGAATGGAGGCTACACCTTC. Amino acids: CASSFGQGNGGYTF.

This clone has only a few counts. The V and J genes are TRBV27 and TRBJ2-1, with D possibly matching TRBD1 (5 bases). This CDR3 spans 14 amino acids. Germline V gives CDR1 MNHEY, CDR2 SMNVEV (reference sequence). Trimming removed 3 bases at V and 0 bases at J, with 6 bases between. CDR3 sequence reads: CASSFTGSYNEQFF. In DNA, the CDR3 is TGTGCCAGCAGTTTCACAGGCTCCTACAATGAGCAGTTCTTC.

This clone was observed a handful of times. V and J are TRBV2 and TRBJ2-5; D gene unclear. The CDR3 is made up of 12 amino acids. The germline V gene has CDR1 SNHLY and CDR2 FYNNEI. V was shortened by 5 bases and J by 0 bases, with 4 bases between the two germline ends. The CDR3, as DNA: TGTGCCAGCAGTCAGTACCAAGAGACCCAGTACTTC. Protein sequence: CASSQYQETQYF.

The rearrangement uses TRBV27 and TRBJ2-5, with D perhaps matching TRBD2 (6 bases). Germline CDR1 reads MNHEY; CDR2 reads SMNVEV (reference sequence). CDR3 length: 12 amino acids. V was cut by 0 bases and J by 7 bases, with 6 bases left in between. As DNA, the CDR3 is TGTGCCAGCAGTTTATCGGGAGGGACCCAGTACTTC. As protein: CASSLSGGTQYF.

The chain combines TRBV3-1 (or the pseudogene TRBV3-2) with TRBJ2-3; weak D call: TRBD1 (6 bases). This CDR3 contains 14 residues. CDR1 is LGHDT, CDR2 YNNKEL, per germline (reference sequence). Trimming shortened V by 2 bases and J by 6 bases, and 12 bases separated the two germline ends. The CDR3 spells CASSQRQVLDTQYF. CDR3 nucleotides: TGTGCCAGCAGCCAACGACAGGTCTTGGATACGCAGTATTTT.

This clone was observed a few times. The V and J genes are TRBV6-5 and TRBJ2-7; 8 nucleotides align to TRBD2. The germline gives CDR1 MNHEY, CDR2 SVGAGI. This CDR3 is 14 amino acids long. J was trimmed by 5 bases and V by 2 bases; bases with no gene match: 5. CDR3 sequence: CASSYQRESHEQYF. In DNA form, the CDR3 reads TGTGCCAGCAGTTACCAGCGGGAGTCCCACGAGCAGTACTTC.

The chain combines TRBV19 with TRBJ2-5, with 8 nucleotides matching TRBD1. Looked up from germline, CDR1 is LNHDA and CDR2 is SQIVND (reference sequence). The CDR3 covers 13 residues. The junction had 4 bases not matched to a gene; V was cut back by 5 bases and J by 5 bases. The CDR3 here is CASSWGDRETQYF. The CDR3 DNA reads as TGTGCCAGTAGTTGGGGGGACAGGGAGACCCAGTACTTC.

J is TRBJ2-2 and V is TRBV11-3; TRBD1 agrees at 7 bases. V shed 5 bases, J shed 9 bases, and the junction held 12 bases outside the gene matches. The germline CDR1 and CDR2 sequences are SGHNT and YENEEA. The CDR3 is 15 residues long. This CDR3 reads CASSHPVKGARELFF. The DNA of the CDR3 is TGTGCCAGCAGCCATCCGGTGAAGGGGGCTAGGGAGCTGTTTTTT.

The CDR3 loop reads CATSTDFSNEQFF. The CDR3 DNA sequence: TGTGCCACCAGCACGGACTTCTCCAATGAGCAGTTCTTC. V gene TRBV15 combines with J gene TRBJ2-1, with TRBD2 as a possible D gene (5 bases). The V and J ends lost 4 bases and 6 bases respectively, with 10 bases between them. Germline V gene lookup returns CDR1 LNHNV and CDR2 YYDKDF (reference sequence). The CDR3 covers 13 residues.

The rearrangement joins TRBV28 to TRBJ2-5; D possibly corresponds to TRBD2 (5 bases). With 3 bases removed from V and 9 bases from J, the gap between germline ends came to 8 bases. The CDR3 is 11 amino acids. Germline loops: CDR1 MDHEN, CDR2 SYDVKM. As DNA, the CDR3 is TGTGCCAGCAGTTTTTCCGGGGCCCAGTACTTC. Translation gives CASSFSGAQYF.

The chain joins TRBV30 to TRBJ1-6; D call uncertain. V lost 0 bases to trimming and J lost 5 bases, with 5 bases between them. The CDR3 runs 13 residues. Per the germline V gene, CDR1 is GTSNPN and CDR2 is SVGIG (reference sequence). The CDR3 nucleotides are TGTGCCTGGAGTGTACAAAATAATTCACCCCTCCACTTT. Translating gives CAWSVQNNSPLHF.

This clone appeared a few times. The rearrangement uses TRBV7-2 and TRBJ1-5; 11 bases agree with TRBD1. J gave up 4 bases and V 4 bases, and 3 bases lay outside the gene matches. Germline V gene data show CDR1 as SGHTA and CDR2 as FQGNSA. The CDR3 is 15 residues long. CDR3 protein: CASSSWDRGNQPQHF. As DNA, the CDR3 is TGTGCCAGCAGCTCCTGGGACAGGGGGAATCAGCCCCAGCATTTT.